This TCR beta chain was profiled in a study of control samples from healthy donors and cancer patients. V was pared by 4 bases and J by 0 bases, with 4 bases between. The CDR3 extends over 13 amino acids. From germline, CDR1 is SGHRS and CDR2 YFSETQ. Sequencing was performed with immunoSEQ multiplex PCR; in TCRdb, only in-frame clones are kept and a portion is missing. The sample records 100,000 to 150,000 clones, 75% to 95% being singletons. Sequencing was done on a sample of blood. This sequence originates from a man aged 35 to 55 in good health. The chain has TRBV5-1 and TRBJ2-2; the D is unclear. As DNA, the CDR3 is TGCGCCAGCAGCCCCTCGAACACCGGGGAGCTGTTTTTT. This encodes CASSPSNTGELFF.